What follows are 21 T cell receptor beta chains derived from one specimen sequenced in a study of cytomegalovirus exposure and HLA in healthy donors. PCR employed 60 Vbeta and 13 Jbeta primers. The table came from immunoSEQ multiplex PCR; TCRdb's copy has only in-frame clones and leaves some out. In the table there are hundreds of thousands of clones, roughly 73% of which are singletons. The specimen was PBMCs. These receptors were collected from a boy younger than 18 in good health and CMV-seronegative.

The genes are TRBV11-2 and TRBJ1-1; D is uncertain. Trimming cost V 5 bases and J 1 base, with 11 bases left between them. The CDR3 sequence is 14 residues long. CDR1 and CDR2 (germline): SGHAT, FQNNGV. CDR3 sequence: CASSMWAGNTEAFF. DNA of the CDR3: TGTGCCAGCAGCATGTGGGCGGGGAACACTGAAGCTTTCTTT.

This chain links TRBV6-4 with TRBJ2-2, with 12 bases fitting TRBD2. The CDR3 totals 16 residues. The junction had 4 bases not matched to a gene; V was cut back by 5 bases and J by 3 bases. Germline-derived CDR1 and CDR2 are MRHNA and SNTAGT. The CDR3 sequence: CASSKTSGRYTGELFF. Written as DNA, the CDR3 is TGTGCCAGCAGTAAGACTAGCGGGAGATACACCGGGGAGCTGTTTTTT.

The rearrangement joins TRBV27 to TRBJ1-6; TRBD1 matches at 8 bases. In germline, CDR1 is MNHEY, CDR2 SMNVEV (reference sequence). Trimming cost V 4 bases and J 3 bases; bases outside gene matches: 8. The CDR3 totals 17 residues. CDR3 in DNA: TGTGCCAGCAGTTGGGCCGACAGGGGCTACTATAATTCACCCCTCCACTTT. Encoded protein: CASSWADRGYYNSPLHF.

This chain joins TRBV5-5 and TRBJ1-1, with 7 bases matching TRBD1. The germline CDR1 and CDR2 sequences are SGHKS and YYEKEE (reference sequence). This CDR3 has 14 residues. The junction had 4 bases not matched to a gene; V was cut back by 4 bases and J by 1 base. CDR3 residues: CASSRDRRNTEAFF. The CDR3 DNA reads TGTGCCAGCAGCCGGGACAGAAGGAACACTGAAGCTTTCTTT.

This clone has a handful of counts. This chain uses TRBV7-9 with TRBJ2-3; TRBD2 matches 11 bases. The CDR3 runs to 16 residues. The ends lost 5 bases at V and 2 bases at J; junction bases unmatched: 6. Looked up from germline, CDR1 is SEHNR and CDR2 is FQNEAQ (reference sequence). CDR3 in DNA: TGTGCCAGCAGCCGGACTAGCGGGTACTTCACAGATACGCAGTATTTT. Translating gives CASSRTSGYFTDTQYF.

J is TRBJ1-2 and V is TRBV29-1, with D perhaps TRBD1 (5 bases). Germline CDR1 is SQVTM and CDR2 is ANQGSEA. The V end was cut by 3 bases, the J end by 10 bases, with 12 bases between. The CDR3 covers 11 residues. The CDR3: CSVDGGLDYTF. The CDR3 DNA follows: TGCAGCGTTGATGGGGGACTAGACTACACCTTC.

The gene calls are TRBV11-2 and TRBJ2-1; 10 bases align to TRBD1. The V segment lost 5 bases and the J segment 5 bases; nucleotides outside the gene matches: 9. Germline CDR1 is SGHAT and CDR2 is FQNNGV. The CDR3 runs to 16 residues. The CDR3 nucleotides read TGTGCCAGCAGCCACGGGACAGGGGTTGTAGACAATGAGCAGTTCTTC. Its translation is CASSHGTGVVDNEQFF.

This chain uses TRBV9 with TRBJ1-1; D may be TRBD1 (6 bases). Trimming took 1 base from V and 3 from J, leaving 10 bases between them. CDR3 size: 14 residues. From germline, CDR1 is SGDLS and CDR2 YYNGEE. The CDR3 sequence: CASSVQGRDTEAFF. CDR3 DNA: TGTGCCAGCAGCGTACAGGGGCGGGACACTGAAGCTTTCTTT.

This clone was counted once. The chain employs TRBV18 and TRBJ2-7; tentatively, D is TRBD1 (5 bases). Trimming left V 3 bases short and J 0 bases short, with 18 bases between. This CDR3 has 17 amino acids. Germline assignment: CDR1 KGHSH and CDR2 LQKENI. CDR3 sequence: CASSPRAGPLSSYEQYF. CDR3 coding DNA: TGTGCCAGCTCACCTAGGGCAGGGCCACTGAGCTCCTACGAGCAGTACTTC.

The chain links TRBV10-3 to TRBJ2-3; weak D call: TRBD2 (7 bases). The germline V gene encodes CDR1 ENHRY and CDR2 SYGVKD. V lost 3 bases and J 6 bases, leaving 13 bases between the germline ends. The CDR3 covers 14 residues. The CDR3 is CAISELAGADTQYF. CDR3 nucleotides: TGTGCCATCAGTGAACTGGCGGGGGCGGATACGCAGTATTTT.

V usage is TRBV6-6 and J usage is TRBJ2-2; 7 bases fit TRBD1. This CDR3 spans 14 amino acids. Germline-derived CDR1 and CDR2 are MNHNY and SVGAGI (reference sequence). V trimming: 5 bases; J trimming: 1 base; junction bases outside the gene matches: 1. CDR3 DNA sequence: TGTGCCAGCAGTCCAGGGGGGAACACCGGGGAGCTGTTTTTT. The encoded protein is CASSPGGNTGELFF.

The chain recombines TRBV7-9 with TRBJ2-7, with unresolved D. Trimming cost V 5 bases and J 0 bases, with 23 bases left between them. CDR1 and CDR2 from the germline V gene are SEHNR and FQNEAQ (reference sequence). The CDR3 runs to 18 residues. In DNA form, the CDR3 reads TGTGCCAGCAGCCCCATACGAGGTGCGAACCAGAGCTCCTACGAGCAGTACTTC. This sequence encodes CASSPIRGANQSSYEQYF.

The chain joins TRBV12-5 to TRBJ2-2; TRBD1 matches 8 bases. The germline V gene has CDR1 LGHNT and CDR2 FRNRAP. Trimming cost V 4 bases and J 1 base; bases outside gene matches: 5. The CDR3 has 16 residues. In DNA form, the CDR3 reads TGTGCTAGTGGTTCATCCGGGACAGGGAACACCGGGGAGCTGTTTTTT. Protein product: CASGSSGTGNTGELFF.

This clone was recorded a few times. This CDR3 reads CASSVVGTAYNEQFF. The CDR3 DNA is TGTGCCAGCAGCGTAGTCGGGACAGCCTACAATGAGCAGTTCTTC. The chain couples TRBV9 to TRBJ2-1; TRBD1 matches at 7 bases. The CDR3 is 15 residues long. J was trimmed by 2 bases and V by 0 bases; bases with no gene match: 2. Germline CDR1 reads SGDLS; CDR2 reads YYNGEE. The full variable domain, with the rest looked up from reference TRBV9 and TRBJ2-1, is DSGVTQTPKHLITATGQRVTLRCSPRSGDLSVYWYQQSLDQGLQFLIQYYNGEERAKGNILERFSAQQFPDLHSELNLSSLELGDSALYFCASSVVGTAYNEQFFGPGTRLTVL.

The chain uses TRBV6-1 and TRBJ1-1; maybe TRBD1 (5 bases). Trimming left V 7 bases short and J 10 bases short, with 19 bases between. CDR1 and CDR2 (germline): MNHNS, SASEGT. The CDR3 contains 13 residues. The CDR3 DNA reads TGTGCCAGCACCGTTTATGATGGGCAGGGAGCTTTCTTT. Amino acid sequence: CASTVYDGQGAFF.

V and J are TRBV27 and TRBJ1-2, with TRBD1 identical over 8 bases. In germline, CDR1 is MNHEY, CDR2 SMNVEV (reference sequence). This CDR3 spans 15 amino acids. V trimming: 3 bases; J trimming: 8 bases; junction bases outside the gene matches: 11. The CDR3 spells CASSFTAGGLQGYTF. CDR3 sequence (DNA): TGTGCCAGCAGTTTTACGGCAGGGGGCCTTCAGGGCTACACCTTC.

This chain links TRBV6-5 with TRBJ1-1; TRBD1 matches at 11 bases. CDR3 length: 15 amino acids. V trimming: 6 bases; J trimming: 6 bases; junction bases outside the gene matches: 9. Germline CDR1 reads MNHEY; CDR2 reads SVGAGI. This CDR3 reads CASSPWDRGKAEAFF. The CDR3 bases are TGTGCCAGCAGCCCCTGGGACAGGGGGAAGGCTGAAGCTTTCTTT.

The CDR3 sequence: CASSLGGRPTYTDTQYF. CDR3 nucleotide sequence: TGTGCCAGCAGTTTAGGCGGGAGGCCAACTTACACAGATACGCAGTATTTT. The J gene is TRBJ2-3, the V gene TRBV27; 8 bases are shared with TRBD2. Germline V CDR1 and CDR2: MNHEY, SMNVEV (reference sequence). J lost 2 bases, V lost 2 bases, and 9 bases had no gene match. The CDR3 contains 17 residues.

This clone has only one observation. The chain carries TRBV27 and TRBJ1-1, with a possible D match to TRBD1 (6 bases). The V gene's germline CDR1 is MNHEY and CDR2 SMNVEV (reference sequence). V lost 2 bases to trimming and J lost 3 bases, with 10 bases between them. The CDR3 is made up of 14 amino acids. CDR3 coding DNA: TGTGCCAGCAGTTTAAGGGCAGGGGACACTGAAGCTTTCTTT. Amino acids: CASSLRAGDTEAFF.

The V gene is TRBV18, the J gene TRBJ1-2, with 12 bases fitting TRBD1. J lost 4 bases, V lost 6 bases, and 6 bases had no gene match. The CDR3 contains 15 residues. In germline, CDR1 is KGHSH, CDR2 LQKENI. CDR3 in amino acids: CASSPGTGGFYGYTF. Written as DNA, the CDR3 is TGTGCCAGCTCTCCCGGGACAGGGGGCTTCTATGGCTACACCTTC.

The chain has TRBV5-5 and TRBJ1-1; D gene ambiguous. V was trimmed by 4 bases and J by 5 bases, leaving 15 bases between them. The length of the CDR3 is 14 residues. CDR1 and CDR2 from the germline V gene are SGHKS and YYEKEE (reference sequence). The CDR3 bases are TGTGCCAGCAGCCCCCATGCGGGGTTTACTGAAGCTTTCTTT. Protein: CASSPHAGFTEAFF.